The clone carrying this T cell receptor (delta chain) ranks as medium-sized (0.01 to 0.1%). One junction end does not reproduce the germline sequence, and a read error may be involved. The source of the sample is a study of gamma-delta T cells after stem cell transplantation. TCRdb re-analyzed the RT-PCR reads via CATT. This sample has about 2,800 delta-chain clones, with around 3.4% found just once. The germline V gene encodes CDR1 GEAIGNYY and CDR2 EKD. The CDR3 contains 20 residues. The chain couples TRDV2 to TRDJ1, with D possibly matching TRDD3 (5 bases). Input material: gamma-delta T cells. The sequence came from a human donor. It is not recorded whose cells these are; they may come from a transplant donor. This CDR3 is CACDTVTAWVSPHTTDTLIF. CDR3 DNA: TGTGCCTGTGACACCGTGACGGCCTGGGTGTCACCTCATACGACCGATACACTCATCTTT.